These 21 T cell receptor beta chains came from one sample sequenced in a study of T cells in Graves' hyperthyroidism and ophthalmopathy. Template material for amplifying TCR beta CDR3 regions consisted of RNA transcripts. A first-round RT-PCR of the TCR CDR3 used the HTBI primer set. TCRdb redid the calling of the multiplex PCR reads with MiXCR, one entry per CDR3 protein. The sample yields some 320,000 distinct CDR3 sequences, roughly 13% seen once. Sequenced material: blood. The receptors were sampled from a woman aged 40-49 years with Graves' ophthalmopathy.

This clonotype occurred many times. J is TRBJ1-2 and V is TRBV5-1; D not resolved. Per the germline V gene, CDR1 is SGHRS and CDR2 is YFSETQ. The CDR3 has 15 amino acids. Trimming cost V 5 bases and J 2 bases, with 16 bases left between them. For the CDR3, the DNA is TGCGCCAGCAGATTCCAACGGGAGCTAAACTATGGCTACACCTTC. It translates to CASRFQRELNYGYTF.

The sample holds many counts of this clonotype. V and J are TRBV6-1 and TRBJ1-1; D is unresolved. CDR3 length: 14 residues. The V gene's germline CDR1 is MNHNS and CDR2 SASEGT. Trimming removed 1 base from V and 3 bases from J, with 9 bases in between. The CDR3 sequence: CASSEEKWDTEAFF. The DNA of the CDR3 is TGTGCCAGCAGTGAAGAGAAATGGGACACTGAAGCTTTCTTT.

With regard to this clonotype: This clone may be a read error of a much larger clone one base away. The chain recombines TRBV12-5 with TRBJ1-2; tentatively, D is TRBD1 (5 bases). This CDR3 spans 15 amino acids. Germline V gene sequence: CDR1 LGHNT, CDR2 FRNRAP. The CDR3 region has the DNA TGTGCTAGTGGTCCCCGGGGGGACGGATTCTATAGCTACACCTTC. This translates into CASGPRGDGFYSYTF. Together with reference TRBV12-5 and TRBJ1-2, the CDR3 gives the full variable domain: DARVTQTPRHKVTEMGQEVTMRCQPILGHNTVFWYRQTMMQGLELLAYFRNRAPLDDSGMPKDRFSAEMPDATLATLKIQPSEPRDSAVYFCASGPRGDGFYSYTFGSGTRLTVV.

This clonotype was seen only a few times. This sequence joins TRBV30 and TRBJ1-2, with TRBD1 matching over 9 bases. The CDR3 consists of 14 residues. V lost 0 bases, J lost 4 bases, and 3 bases stayed unmatched. The germline CDR1 and CDR2 sequences are GTSNPN and SVGIG (reference sequence). The CDR3 nucleotides read TGTGCCTGGAGTGTTGGACAGGGGACCTATGGCTACACCTTC. It specifies CAWSVGQGTYGYTF.

As for this clonotype: This may be a read error: a much more frequent sequence differs by one nucleotide. The genes are TRBV7-6 and TRBJ1-2, with 9 bases matching TRBD1. CDR1 is SGHVS and CDR2 is FNYEAQ in the germline V gene. CDR3 length: 16 residues. After removal of 4 bases from V and 8 bases from J, the junction contained 14 bases not matched to a gene. DNA of the CDR3: TGTGCCAGCAGCTCCGAAGAGGCCGGGACAGGGCAAGGCTACACCTTC. Encoded protein: CASSSEEAGTGQGYTF. Based on the CDR3 plus reference TRBV7-6 and TRBJ1-2, the full variable domain is GAGVSQSPRYKVTKRGQDVALRCDPISGHVSLYWYRQALGQGPEFLTYFNYEAQQDKSGLPNDRFSAERPEGSISTLTIQRTEQRDSAMYRCASSSEEAGTGQGYTFGSGTRLTVV.

This clonotype was found many times. The CDR3 here is CASSLRTGGADTQYF. In DNA, the CDR3 is TGTGCCAGCAGCTTACGGACAGGGGGCGCAGATACGCAGTATTTT. The chain is built from TRBV13 and TRBJ2-3, with 11 nucleotides matching TRBD1. The CDR3 has 15 residues. Germline assignment: CDR1 PRHDT and CDR2 FYEKMQ (reference sequence). The V gene end was trimmed by 2 bases and the J gene end by 4 bases; junction bases not matched to a gene: 2.

In this sample, this clonotype turned up many times. V gene TRBV6-1 combines with J gene TRBJ2-7; D perhaps matches TRBD2 (5 bases). The germline CDR1 and CDR2 sequences are MNHNS and SASEGT. V was cut by 6 bases and J by 0 bases, with 15 bases left in between. The CDR3 is 15 amino acids. The CDR3 here is CASRPRVGVSYEQYF. The CDR3 DNA sequence: TGTGCCAGCAGGCCTCGGGTGGGAGTCTCCTACGAGCAGTACTTC.

This clonotype was detected ten times or more. The V gene is TRBV6-1, the J gene TRBJ1-1; TRBD1 agrees at 7 bases. V lost 4 bases, J lost 3 bases, and 14 bases stayed unmatched. This CDR3 has 17 residues. The germline V gene has CDR1 MNHNS and CDR2 SASEGT. The CDR3 loop reads CASSGLLGGQGDTEAFF. DNA of the CDR3: TGTGCCAGCAGTGGACTACTTGGGGGGCAGGGGGACACTGAAGCTTTCTTT.

This clonotype occurred many times. The chain recombines TRBV5-5 with TRBJ2-7; the match to TRBD2 covers 7 bases. The CDR3 sequence is 14 residues long. Germline CDR1 and CDR2: SGHKS and YYEKEE (reference sequence). Trimming cost V 6 bases and J 2 bases; bases outside gene matches: 8. Here the CDR3 reads CASNSAGTTYEQYF. CDR3 sequence (DNA): TGTGCCAGCAATTCAGCGGGAACCACCTACGAGCAGTACTTC.

This chain joins TRBV7-9 and TRBJ2-7, with 12 bases aligning to TRBD1. V lost 11 bases, J lost 6 bases, and 11 bases stayed unmatched. The CDR3 covers 14 residues. Germline-derived CDR1 and CDR2 are SEHNR and FQNEAQ (reference sequence). The CDR3 DNA follows: TGTGCCGCTCTCCGGGGACAGGGGGCAGGCGAGCAGTACTTC. This encodes CAALRGQGAGEQYF. Full variable domain (remainder filled in from reference TRBV7-9 and TRBJ2-7): DTGVSQNPRHKITKRGQNVTFRCDPISEHNRLYWYRQTLGQGPEFLTYFQNEAQLEKSRLLSDRFSAERPKGSFSTLEIQRTEQGDSAMYLCAALRGQGAGEQYFGPGTRLTVT.

The J gene is TRBJ1-5, the V gene TRBV5-4; no reliable D call. Germline CDR1 and CDR2: SGHNT and YYREEE (reference sequence). Trimming pared 4 bases from V and 0 bases from J, leaving 5 bases between. CDR3 length equals 13 residues. The CDR3 nucleotides read TGTGCCAGCAGCGATGGTAGCAATCAGCCCCAGCATTTT. It yields the protein CASSDGSNQPQHF.

This clonotype was recorded at least ten times. The chain is built from TRBV18 and TRBJ2-1, with 11 nucleotides matching TRBD2. From germline, CDR1 is KGHSH and CDR2 LQKENI. The CDR3 contains 16 residues. The trim removed 3 bases at V and 6 bases at J, leaving 7 bases unmatched. The CDR3 DNA reads TGTGCCAGCTCACCGACCGGGACTAGCGGACCCAATGAGCAGTTCTTC. Protein: CASSPTGTSGPNEQFF.

This clonotype was counted at least ten times. This rearrangement joins TRBV15 to TRBJ1-2; D gene ambiguous. V was trimmed by 3 bases and J by 3 bases, leaving 8 bases between them. The CDR3 length is 13 residues. From germline, CDR1 is LNHNV and CDR2 YYDKDF (reference sequence). This chain's CDR3 is CATSSTAYYGYTF. CDR3 nucleotide sequence: TGTGCCACCAGCAGTACCGCTTACTATGGCTACACCTTC. The full variable domain, with the rest looked up from reference TRBV15 and TRBJ1-2, is DAMVIQNPRYQVTQFGKPVTLSCSQTLNHNVMYWYQQKSSQAPKLLFHYYDKDFNNEADTPDNFQSRRPNTSFCFLDIRSPGLGDTAMYLCATSSTAYYGYTFGSGTRLTVV.

V is TRBV25-1 and J is TRBJ2-1, with D possibly called TRBD1 or TRBD2 (6 bases each). This CDR3 is 14 amino acids long. V lost 7 bases to trimming and J lost 7 bases, with 17 bases between them. Germline CDR1 is MGHDK and CDR2 is SYGVNS. The DNA for the CDR3 is TGTGCCAGCACCGGGACTCATCAGGGGAATGAGCAGTTCTTC. Translation: CASTGTHQGNEQFF.

This clonotype was seen repeatedly, ten times or more. The rearrangement joins TRBV9 to TRBJ2-5; D might be TRBD1 (6 bases). V lost 7 bases and J 5 bases, leaving 21 bases between the germline ends. CDR3 length: 15 residues. Germline CDR1 is SGDLS and CDR2 is YYNGEE. CDR3 loop: CASSQGGAPRETQYF. CDR3 bases: TGTGCCAGCTCCCAAGGGGGAGCGCCCCGGGAGACCCAGTACTTC.

This clonotype turned up a few times. V usage is TRBV6-1 and J usage is TRBJ2-7; D might be TRBD2 (6 bases). Germline V gene data show CDR1 as MNHNS and CDR2 as SASEGT. The germline V and J ends were trimmed by 8 bases and 3 bases, with 20 bases remaining between them. The CDR3 contains 15 residues. The chain's CDR3 is CASSAGPSPYYEQYF. CDR3 nucleotides: TGTGCCAGCTCAGCGGGTCCCTCCCCCTACTACGAGCAGTACTTC.

This clonotype was found a few times. The J gene is TRBJ1-1, the V gene TRBV18, with no clear D. CDR1 and CDR2 from the germline V gene are KGHSH and LQKENI. CDR3 size: 15 residues. V gave up 3 bases and J gave up 6 bases, with 17 bases separating them. The CDR3 here is CASSPQKQNVAEAFF. The CDR3 coding sequence is TGTGCCAGCTCACCGCAAAAACAGAACGTAGCTGAAGCTTTCTTT. The complete variable domain, with remaining parts taken from reference TRBV18 and TRBJ1-1, reads NAGVMQNPRHLVRRRGQEARLRCSPMKGHSHVYWYRQLPEEGLKFMVYLQKENIIDESGMPKERFSAEFPKEGPSILRIQQVVRGDSAAYFCASSPQKQNVAEAFFGQGTRLTVV.

In its sample, this clonotype was seen many times. The chain links TRBV10-3 to TRBJ2-7; 7 nucleotides agree with TRBD1. Trimming at V came to 4 bases and at J to 6 bases, leaving 9 bases not matched to a gene. CDR1 and CDR2 from the germline V gene are ENHRY and SYGVKD. The CDR3 covers 14 residues. Here the CDR3 reads CAISGLTRGSEQYF. The CDR3 DNA follows: TGTGCCATCAGTGGTCTTACCAGGGGGTCCGAGCAGTACTTC.

The J gene is TRBJ2-1, the V gene TRBV7-8; no firm D call. CDR1 is SGHVS and CDR2 is FQNEAQ in the germline V gene. With 2 bases removed from V and 9 bases from J, the gap between germline ends came to 14 bases. This CDR3 comprises 14 residues. CDR3 DNA: TGTGCCAGCAGCTTATTCCCGACCTACGGTGAGCAGTTCTTC. It specifies CASSLFPTYGEQFF.

This clonotype came up many times. This chain uses TRBV24-1 with TRBJ2-7; unclear D gene. The ends were cut back, 6 bases at V and 2 bases at J, with 13 bases in the middle. The CDR3 covers 14 residues. Germline V gene sequence: CDR1 KGHDR, CDR2 SFDVKD. CDR3 DNA: TGTGCCACCAGTTGGACCGAGAGGCCCTACGAGCAGTACTTC. Its translation: CATSWTERPYEQYF.

This clonotype was counted a few times. The rearrangement joins TRBV19 to TRBJ1-6; 8 nucleotides match TRBD1. Trimming took 6 bases from V and 7 from J; bases not matched to a gene: 8. The CDR3 is 15 residues long. From germline, CDR1 is LNHDA and CDR2 SQIVND (reference sequence). CDR3 DNA: TGTGCCAGTAGCCCCGGACAGGGACTGAATTCACCCCTCCACTTT. This translates into CASSPGQGLNSPLHF. The variable domain in full, completed from reference TRBV19 and TRBJ1-6, reads DGGITQSPKYLFRKEGQNVTLSCEQNLNHDAMYWYRQDPGQGLRLIYYSQIVNDFQKGDIAEGYSVSREKKESFPLTVTSAQKNPTAFYLCASSPGQGLNSPLHFGNGTRLTVT.